This TCR beta chain was found in a study of vaccination effects on CD4 cells after COVID-19. Background on the study: Once vaccinated, a few convalescent patients were sampled both early and late afterward.

Sequencing used immunoSEQ multiplex PCR; TCRdb keeps in-frame clones, though not all of them. The sample carries around 12,000 clones, approximately 73% recorded once. Antigen-specific CD4+ T cells were expanded (with viral peptide pools) by the ViraFEST assay ahead of sequencing. Between days 9 and 10 of culture, CD4+ T cells were separated out. A PCR test confirmed that the person had SARS-CoV-2 infection between March and December 2020. The cohort was immunized with two doses of either the BNT162b2 or mRNA-1273 vaccine. Comments on this clone: What it recognizes is unknown.

The V gene's germline CDR1 is SNHLY and CDR2 FYNNEI. The CDR3 has 13 amino acids. V dropped 4 bases and J dropped 4; count of bases not matched to a gene: 2. The sample was CD4+ T cells from PBMCs cultured with HCoV-NL63 spike peptides, taken after COVID-19 vaccination. The TCR was taken from a human donor who had a prior SARS-CoV-2 infection. This rearrangement joins TRBV2 to TRBJ2-3; 7 bases fit TRBD2. CDR3 nucleotide sequence: TGTGCCAGCAGTGTTGGGGGGGCAGATACGCAGTATTTT. This translates into CASSVGGADTQYF. Together with reference TRBV2 and TRBJ2-3, the CDR3 gives the full variable domain: EPEVTQTPSHQVTQMGQEVILRCVPISNHLYFYWYRQILGQKVEFLVSFYNNEISEKSEIFDDQFSVERPDGSNFTLKIRSTKLEDSAMYFCASSVGGADTQYFGPGTRLTVL.